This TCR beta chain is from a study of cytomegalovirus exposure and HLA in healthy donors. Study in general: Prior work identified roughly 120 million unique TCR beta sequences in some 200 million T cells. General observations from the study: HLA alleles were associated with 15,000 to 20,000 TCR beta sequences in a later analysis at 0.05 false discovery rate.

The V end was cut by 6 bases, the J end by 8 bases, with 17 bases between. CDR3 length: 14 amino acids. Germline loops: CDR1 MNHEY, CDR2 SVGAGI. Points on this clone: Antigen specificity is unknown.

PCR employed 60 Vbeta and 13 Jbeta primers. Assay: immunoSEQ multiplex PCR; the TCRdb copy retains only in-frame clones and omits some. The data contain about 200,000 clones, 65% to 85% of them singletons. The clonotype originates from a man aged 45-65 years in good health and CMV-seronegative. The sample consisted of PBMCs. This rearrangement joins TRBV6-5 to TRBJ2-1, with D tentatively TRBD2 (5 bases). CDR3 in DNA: TGTGCCAGCAGGGAGCGGCCTCCCTCGGATGAGCAGTTCTTC. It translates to CASRERPPSDEQFF.